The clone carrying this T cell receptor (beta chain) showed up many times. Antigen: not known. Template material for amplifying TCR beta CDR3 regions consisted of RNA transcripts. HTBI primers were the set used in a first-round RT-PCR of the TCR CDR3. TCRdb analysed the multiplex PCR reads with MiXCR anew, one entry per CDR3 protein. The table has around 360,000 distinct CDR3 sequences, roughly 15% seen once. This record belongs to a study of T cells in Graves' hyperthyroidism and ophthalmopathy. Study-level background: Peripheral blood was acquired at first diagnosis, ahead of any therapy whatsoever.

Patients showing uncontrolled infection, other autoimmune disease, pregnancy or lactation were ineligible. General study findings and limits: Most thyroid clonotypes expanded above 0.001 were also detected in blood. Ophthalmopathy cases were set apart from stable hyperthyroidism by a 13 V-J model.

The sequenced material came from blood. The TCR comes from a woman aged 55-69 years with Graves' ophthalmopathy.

The CDR3 loop reads CSYLGQPNTEAFF. Here the CDR3 DNA reads TGCAGCTATTTAGGACAGCCGAACACTGAAGCTTTCTTT. The chain joins TRBV29-1 to TRBJ1-1; D might be TRBD1 (6 bases). The V end lost 8 bases, the J end lost 1 base, and 14 bases lay between the germline ends. This CDR3 spans 13 amino acids. The germline gives CDR1 SQVTM, CDR2 ANQGSEA.